This is a list of T cell receptor beta chains from one sample in a study of blood T cell repertoires in COVID-19. Sequencing used immunoSEQ multiplex PCR; TCRdb keeps in-frame clones, though not all of them. The data hold 450,000 to 500,000 clones, with roughly 85% observed a single time. Sequenced sample: peripheral blood. The receptor set was obtained from a human donor in a cohort sampled during active COVID-19. Each CDR3 is given with its conserved first and last residue. The D gene is left open where the match is weak. Clone sizes are given selectively: once, few, many, or a class where the clone is expanded.

cdr3_length,j_call,v_call,d_call,clone_size,cdr3_aa,cdr3_nt
14,TRBJ2-1,TRBV7-3,-,-,CASSLIGRANEQFF,TGTGCCAGCAGCTTAATAGGGAGAGCTAATGAGCAGTTCTTC
13,TRBJ2-7,TRBV28,-,-,CASSRQAPYEQYF,TGTGCCAGCAGCAGACAGGCCCCCTACGAGCAGTACTTC
14,TRBJ2-6,TRBV5-1,-,-,CASTRDSGANVLTF,TGCGCCAGCACCCGGGACTCTGGGGCCAACGTCCTGACTTTC
15,TRBJ2-2,TRBV5-1,-,-,CASSLALAIRGELFF,TGCGCCAGCAGCTTGGCCCTAGCTATACGCGGGGAGCTGTTTTTT
11,TRBJ1-1,TRBV6-5,-,once,CASSSPLEAFF,TGTGCCAGCAGTTCCCCTCTGGAAGCTTTCTTT
11,TRBJ1-3,TRBV6-1,-,-,CASSEGHTIYF,TGTGCCAGCAGTGAAGGGCACACCATATATTTT
15,TRBJ2-5,TRBV14,-,-,CASSQDMRIQETQYF,TGTGCCAGCAGCCAAGATATGCGGATCCAAGAGACCCAGTACTTC
16,TRBJ2-7,TRBV5-1,TRBD2,many,CASSLGLAGGVNEQYF,TGCGCCAGCAGCTTGGGACTAGCGGGAGGAGTAAACGAGCAGTACTTC
16,TRBJ2-1,TRBV7-6,-,-,CASSSLSGTPGGEQFF,TGTGCCAGCAGCTCCCTTAGCGGTACCCCTGGGGGTGAGCAGTTCTTC
16,TRBJ1-5,TRBV2,TRBD1,-,CASSDLTGGNHQPQHF,TGTGCCAGCAGTGATTTAACAGGGGGTAATCATCAGCCCCAGCATTTT
15,TRBJ1-1,TRBV6-5,TRBD1,-,CASSYSGTGRTEAFF,TGTGCCAGCAGTTACTCGGGGACAGGGCGGACTGAAGCTTTCTTT
15,TRBJ2-7,TRBV5-1,TRBD1,-,CASSNGQGGTYEQYF,TGCGCCAGCAGCAATGGACAGGGTGGAACCTACGAGCAGTACTTC
15,TRBJ1-1,TRBV2,TRBD1,-,CASSEVGQLNTEAFF,TGTGCCAGCAGTGAAGTGGGACAGTTGAACACTGAAGCTTTCTTT
15,TRBJ2-7,TRBV14,-,many,CASSQGNGKKREQYF,TGTGCCAGCAGCCAAGGGAACGGGAAAAAAAGGGAGCAGTACTTC
15,TRBJ2-5,TRBV4-2,-,-,CASSPNGTPEETQYF,TGTGCCAGCAGCCCCAATGGGACTCCAGAAGAGACCCAGTACTTC
13,TRBJ1-4,TRBV28,-,-,CASSPPRGEKLFF,TGTGCCAGCAGCCCACCTAGAGGAGAAAAACTGTTTTTT
14,TRBJ1-1,TRBV5-1,-,-,CASRDPRFVTEAFF,TGCGCCAGCAGAGATCCCAGGTTTGTCACTGAAGCTTTCTTT
16,TRBJ2-5,TRBV15,-,-,CATSRHPGHQEETQYF,TGTGCCACCAGCAGGCATCCGGGACACCAAGAAGAGACCCAGTACTTC
16,TRBJ1-1,TRBV21-1,-,-,CASSRPGQGENTEAFF,TGTGCCAGCAGCAGGCCGGGACAGGGGGAAAATACTGAAGCTTTCTTT
16,TRBJ2-4,TRBV2,TRBD1,once,CASSYQGQELKNIQYF,TGTGCCAGCAGTTATCAGGGACAGGAACTCAAAAACATTCAGTACTTC
15,TRBJ1-4,TRBV6-1,-,-,CASTEASTTNEKLFF,TGTGCCAGCACTGAAGCCAGTACAACTAATGAAAAACTGTTTTTT
14,TRBJ1-5,TRBV6-1,-,-,CASSEGQYNQPQHF,TGTGCCAGCAGTGAAGGGCAGTACAATCAGCCCCAGCATTTT
15,TRBJ2-7,TRBV19,TRBD1,-,CASSISTGGSYEQYF,TGTGCCAGTAGTATATCGACAGGGGGCTCTTACGAGCAGTACTTC
16,TRBJ2-5,TRBV19,TRBD1,-,CASSSPGQGAGETQYF,TGTGCCAGTAGTAGTCCGGGACAGGGGGCGGGGGAGACCCAGTACTTC
16,TRBJ2-5,TRBV9,TRBD1,-,CASSVSGTGGGETQYF,TGTGCCAGCAGCGTTTCCGGGACAGGGGGCGGAGAGACCCAGTACTTC
13,TRBJ1-2,TRBV5-5,-,-,CASSFGGDYGYTF,TGTGCCAGCAGCTTCGGAGGGGACTATGGCTACACCTTC
15,TRBJ1-6,TRBV11-2,TRBD1,-,CASSLAGTADSPLHF,TGTGCCAGCAGCTTAGCAGGGACAGCCGATTCACCCCTCCACTTT
13,TRBJ2-2,TRBV30,TRBD2,once,CAWSGLAEGELFF,TGTGCCTGGAGTGGACTAGCGGAAGGGGAGCTGTTTTTT
16,TRBJ1-3,TRBV28,TRBD1,-,CASVRGQVIRGDTIYF,TGTGCCAGCGTAAGGGGACAGGTGATAAGGGGGGACACCATATATTTT
14,TRBJ1-2,TRBV13,-,once,CASSLEGLRYGYTF,TGTGCCAGCAGCTTAGAGGGGTTGAGGTATGGCTACACCTTC
17,TRBJ1-5,TRBV4-2,TRBD1,-,CASSQAPGGTMVQPQHF,TGTGCCAGCAGCCAGGCCCCAGGGGGAACGATGGTTCAGCCCCAGCATTTT
13,TRBJ2-7,TRBV12-3/TRBV12-4,-,-,CASSQHSSYEQYF,TGTGCCAGCAGTCAACACAGTTCCTACGAGCAGTACTTC
15,TRBJ1-1,TRBV5-1,TRBD1,few,CASSLTGAWDTEAFF,TGCGCCAGCAGCCTCACAGGGGCCTGGGACACTGAAGCTTTCTTT
17,TRBJ2-3,TRBV15,TRBD2,-,CATSRDNGAGGRDTQYF,TGTGCCACCAGCAGAGATAACGGAGCGGGAGGTAGAGATACGCAGTATTTT
13,TRBJ1-1,TRBV30,TRBD1,-,CAWTDRGSTEAFF,TGTGCCTGGACGGACAGGGGGAGCACTGAAGCTTTCTTT
18,TRBJ2-2,TRBV3-1/TRBV3-2,TRBD2,-,CASSSSSLAGVTAGELFF,TGTGCCAGCAGCTCAAGCTCCCTAGCGGGAGTTACCGCCGGGGAGCTGTTTTTT
16,TRBJ2-1,TRBV7-8,-,-,CASSLARQDPRNEQFF,TGTGCCAGCAGCTTAGCCCGCCAAGACCCTAGGAATGAGCAGTTCTTC
14,TRBJ2-1,TRBV10-3,TRBD2,-,CAITERERYNEQFF,TGTGCCATCACCGAGCGGGAGCGCTACAATGAGCAGTTCTTC
14,TRBJ1-1,TRBV18,-,-,CASSPLPSDTEAFF,TGTGCCAGCTCACCCCTCCCTTCGGACACTGAAGCTTTCTTT
17,TRBJ1-6,TRBV28,TRBD1,once,CASSGPPGGHYNSPLHF,TGTGCCAGCAGTGGTCCTCCAGGGGGGCACTATAATTCACCCCTCCACTTT
15,TRBJ1-2,TRBV9,TRBD1,-,CASSPRTGGSYGYTF,TGTGCCAGCAGCCCCCGGACAGGGGGCTCCTATGGCTACACCTTC
15,TRBJ2-5,TRBV5-8,-,-,CASSFGKASQETQYF,TGTGCCAGCAGCTTCGGGAAGGCGAGTCAAGAGACCCAGTACTTC
15,TRBJ2-7,TRBV9,TRBD2,-,CASSVVDGRGVEQYF,TGTGCCAGCAGCGTAGTTGACGGGAGGGGGGTCGAGCAGTACTTC
15,TRBJ1-4,TRBV6-5,TRBD1,-,CASTRGTVTNEKLFF,TGTGCCAGCACCCGTGGGACAGTCACTAATGAAAAACTGTTTTTT
15,TRBJ1-1,TRBV19,-,-,CASSNQHSPNTEAFF,TGTGCCAGTAGCAACCAACATTCCCCAAACACTGAAGCTTTCTTT
15,TRBJ2-7,TRBV4-3,TRBD2,-,CASSQVAGEDYEQYF,TGCGCCAGCAGCCAAGTGGCGGGGGAAGACTACGAGCAGTACTTC
15,TRBJ2-1,TRBV28,TRBD2,few,CASRESSGKLNEQFF,TGTGCCAGCAGGGAATCTAGCGGGAAGCTCAATGAGCAGTTCTTC
15,TRBJ2-2,TRBV19,-,-,CASSMVGGGTGELFF,TGTGCCAGTAGTATGGTGGGGGGAGGCACCGGGGAGCTGTTTTTT
13,TRBJ1-6,TRBV4-3,-,once,CASSQDVESPLHF,TGCGCCAGCAGCCAAGATGTTGAGTCACCCCTCCACTTT
13,TRBJ1-4,TRBV5-4,TRBD1,-,CASSFDRGEKLFF,TGTGCCAGCAGCTTTGACAGGGGTGAAAAACTGTTTTTT
13,TRBJ1-1,TRBV30,-,-,CAWAPTKNTEAFF,TGTGCCTGGGCCCCTACCAAGAACACTGAAGCTTTCTTT
11,TRBJ1-1,TRBV14,-,-,CASSQGSKAFF,TGTGCCAGCAGCCAAGGGAGTAAAGCTTTCTTT
13,TRBJ2-7,TRBV7-3,-,-,CASSLMAAHEQYF,TGTGCCAGCAGCTTAATGGCGGCTCACGAGCAGTACTTC
13,TRBJ1-5,TRBV6-5,-,-,CASSTRGNQPQHF,TGTGCCAGCAGTACCCGGGGCAATCAGCCCCAGCATTTT
11,TRBJ2-7,TRBV11-2,TRBD2,many,CASSATGRPDF,TGTGCCAGCAGCGCCACCGGGAGGCCCGACTTC